This T cell receptor beta chain appears in the sequencing data of a study of cytomegalovirus exposure and HLA in healthy donors. Study-wide background: Earlier, 100 million to 120 million unique TCR beta sequences were recovered from approximately 180 million T cells by an analysis. Study-level findings and limits: Across donors, sequencing depth was assumed by presence/absence analyses to be roughly uniform. The study recorded 164 TCR beta chains that were cytomegalovirus-associated.

It was healthy bone marrow donors who served as donors. The PCR contained 60 Vbeta and 13 Jbeta primers. Sequenced by immunoSEQ multiplex PCR; TCRdb stores in-frame clones only, minus some. This sample has approximately 150,000 clones; around 81% occur once, and the top ten carry under 2%. V dropped 4 bases and J dropped 4; count of bases not matched to a gene: 9. Germline CDR1 is SGHRS and CDR2 is YFSETQ. The CDR3 runs to 15 residues. Notes on this clone: Its target is unknown.

The origin of this receptor is a man in his forties in good health and CMV-seronegative. Sequenced material: PBMCs. V gene TRBV5-1 combines with J gene TRBJ1-2, with 8 bases lining up with TRBD1. CDR3 in amino acids: CASSVDRGEIYGYTF. CDR3 sequence (DNA): TGCGCCAGCAGCGTAGACAGGGGAGAAATCTATGGCTACACCTTC.